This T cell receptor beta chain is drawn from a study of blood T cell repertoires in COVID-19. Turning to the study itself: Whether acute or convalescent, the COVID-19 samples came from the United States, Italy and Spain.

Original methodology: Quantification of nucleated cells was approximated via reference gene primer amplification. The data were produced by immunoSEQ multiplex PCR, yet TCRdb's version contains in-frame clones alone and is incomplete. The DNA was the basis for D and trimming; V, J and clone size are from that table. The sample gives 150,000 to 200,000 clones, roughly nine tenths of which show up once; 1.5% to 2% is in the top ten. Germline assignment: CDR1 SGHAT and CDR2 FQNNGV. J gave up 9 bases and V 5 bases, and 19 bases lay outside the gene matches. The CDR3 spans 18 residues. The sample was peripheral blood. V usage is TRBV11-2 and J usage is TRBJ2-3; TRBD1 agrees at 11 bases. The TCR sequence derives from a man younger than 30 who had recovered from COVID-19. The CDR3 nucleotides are TGTGCCAGCAGCCCCCCTGGGTTTGGACAGGGGGCGGGGGAAACGCAGTATTTT. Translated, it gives CASSPPGFGQGAGETQYF.